The T cell receptor (beta chain) described here comes from a study of OX40 agonist ivuxolimab in advanced cancers. The V gene's germline CDR1 is LGHNT and CDR2 FRNRAP. J gave up 2 bases and V 7 bases, and 11 bases lay outside the gene matches. The CDR3 is 15 amino acids. This table comes from immunoSEQ multiplex PCR, and its TCRdb copy is limited to in-frame clones, with some not included. The sample lists some 38,000 clones, 89% occurring once. The sequence was obtained from an adult with an advanced solid tumor such as melanoma, head and neck, liver or kidney cancer. The starting material was CD4+ or CD8+ T cells sorted from blood, obtained in a trial of the OX40 agonist ivuxolimab. V and J are TRBV12-5 and TRBJ2-7; 7 nucleotides agree with TRBD1. CDR3 sequence reads: CASALTGAFPYEQYF. Written as DNA, the CDR3 is TGTGCTAGTGCCCTAACAGGGGCCTTTCCCTACGAGCAGTACTTC. The full variable domain, rest sourced from reference TRBV12-5 and TRBJ2-7, is DARVTQTPRHKVTEMGQEVTMRCQPILGHNTVFWYRQTMMQGLELLAYFRNRAPLDDSGMPKDRFSAEMPDATLATLKIQPSEPRDSAVYFCASALTGAFPYEQYFGPGTRLTVT.